The sequence of this T cell receptor beta chain was determined in a study of T-cell reconstitution after alpha-beta-depleted transplantation in children. Study findings and constraints: Surviving recipient T cells and thymic progenitors underlay high day-60 TCRbeta diversity in some patients. In patients about two months after transplant, alpha-beta T cells reportedly arose from several hundred expanded graft clones. The main origin of T-cell counts and diversity one year after transplant was newly produced T cells.

This sample's TCRbeta library carried unique molecular identifier barcodes. TCRdb re-called the PCR reads through MiXCR, storing one row per CDR3 protein. The sample lists nearly 250,000 distinct CDR3 sequences; around 7.8% were seen once. The CDR3 is 15 residues long. V was clipped by 4 bases and J by 2 bases; unmatched bases: 7. Germline assignment: CDR1 SQVTM and CDR2 ANQGSEA. This clonotype was seen repeatedly, ten times or more. Antigen specificity is unknown. This clonotype was sampled from a male patient under 18 who had a stem cell transplant for acute lymphoblastic leukemia, so the T cells may come from the graft donor. Sequences were derived from PBMCs, mostly from graft donor cells, sampled 180 days after TCRalphabeta/CD19-depleted stem cell transplant. The V and J genes are TRBV29-1 and TRBJ2-4; 8 nucleotides line up with TRBD1. Here the CDR3 reads CSVVRTGTTKNIQYF. Written as DNA, the CDR3 is TGCAGCGTTGTCCGGACAGGGACAACCAAAAACATTCAGTACTTC.